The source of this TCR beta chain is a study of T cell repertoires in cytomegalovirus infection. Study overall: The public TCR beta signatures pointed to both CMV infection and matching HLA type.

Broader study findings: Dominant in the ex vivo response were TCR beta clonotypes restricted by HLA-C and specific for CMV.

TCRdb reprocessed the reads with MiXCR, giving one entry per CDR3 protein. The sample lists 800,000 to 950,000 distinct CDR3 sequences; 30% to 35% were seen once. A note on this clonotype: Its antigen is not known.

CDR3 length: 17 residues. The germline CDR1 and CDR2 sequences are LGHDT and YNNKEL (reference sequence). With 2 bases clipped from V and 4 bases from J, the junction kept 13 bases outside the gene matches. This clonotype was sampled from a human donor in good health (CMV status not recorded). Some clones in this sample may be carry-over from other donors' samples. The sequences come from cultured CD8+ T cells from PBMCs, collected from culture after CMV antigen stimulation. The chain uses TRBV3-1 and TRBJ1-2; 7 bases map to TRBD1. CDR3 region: CASSQIVRDSSSYGYTF. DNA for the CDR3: TGTGCCAGCAGCCAAATCGTGCGGGACAGCAGTTCCTATGGCTACACCTTC. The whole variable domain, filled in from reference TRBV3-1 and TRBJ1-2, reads DTAVSQTPKYLVTQMGNDKSIKCEQNLGHDTMYWYKQDSKKFLKIMFSYNNKELIINETVPNRFSPKSPDKAHLNLHINSLELGDSAVYFCASSQIVRDSSSYGYTFGSGTRLTVV.